This T cell receptor beta chain emerged from a study of blood T cell repertoires in COVID-19. For the study at large: Specimens from acute and convalescent COVID-19 originated in the United States, Italy and Spain.

Original handling: Researchers report that nucleated cell counts were estimated from reference gene primer amplification. Assay used: immunoSEQ multiplex PCR; TCRdb lists only in-frame clones, some missing. V and J calls and clone size come straight from that table; D and trimming were deduced from the DNA. The sample gives about 74,000 clones, 85% to 90% of which show up once; more than 4.5% is in the top ten. V lost 0 bases, J lost 9 bases, and 6 bases stayed unmatched. This CDR3 spans 15 amino acids. Germline values: CDR1 SGHVS, CDR2 FQNEAQ. The chain combines TRBV7-8 with TRBJ2-3, with 10 nucleotides matching TRBD2. The receptor's source is a woman older than 75 with acute or convalescent COVID-19. The sequenced material came from peripheral blood. The CDR3 DNA sequence: TGTGCCAGCAGCTTAGCTAGAAAGACTAGCGGGACGCAGTATTTT. Its translation is CASSLARKTSGTQYF.